Listed here are 5 T cell receptor beta chains from one sample, sequenced in a study of CD8+CD57+ T cells in acquired aplastic anemia. Before being chosen for sequencing, patients had shown CD8+CD57+ cell expansion by flow cytometry. Researchers used genomic DNA as the template to profile TCR beta VDJ and CDR3. TCRdb redid the calling of the reads with MiXCR, one entry per CDR3 protein. The sample includes under 350,000 distinct CDR3 sequences, roughly 53% seen only once; the top ten take 1% to 1.5%. The sequencing input was sorted CD4+, CD8+, or CD8+CD57+ T cells (not recorded which) from PBMCs. Source of these receptors: a human donor with aplastic anemia.

This clonotype has a single count. CDR3 coding DNA: TGTGCCAGCAGCGTCGGGACTAGCGGAGAGACCCAGTACTTC. Translation gives CASSVGTSGETQYF. The V and J genes are TRBV9 and TRBJ2-5; the match to TRBD2 covers 11 bases. Germline values: CDR1 SGDLS, CDR2 YYNGEE. The CDR3 is 14 amino acids. With V trimmed by 2 bases and J by 4 bases, 1 base remained unmatched.

A few counts support this clonotype. The chain joins TRBV20-1 to TRBJ2-1; 9 bases are shared with TRBD2. V shed 3 bases and J 2 bases; nucleotides not matched to a gene: 2. Germline CDR1 reads DFQATT; CDR2 reads SNEGSKA (reference sequence). The CDR3 has 14 amino acids. The CDR3 region has the DNA TGCAGTGCTAGGCGCGGGGGGGCCTACAATGAGCAGTTCTTC. The encoded protein is CSARRGGAYNEQFF.

The chain is built from TRBV24-1 and TRBJ2-3; no clear D. CDR3 length equals 12 residues. The germline gives CDR1 KGHDR, CDR2 SFDVKD. Between the trimmed V and J ends, which lost 4 bases and 6 bases, there was a span of 7 bases. The CDR3 loop is CATSETVDTQYF. CDR3 DNA sequence: TGTGCCACCAGTGAAACGGTGGATACGCAGTATTTT.

This clonotype was seen repeatedly, ten times or more. This chain connects TRBV5-1 to TRBJ1-1; D is uncertain. The germline V and J ends were trimmed by 3 bases and 2 bases, with 11 bases remaining between them. The CDR3 is 14 amino acids. Germline V gene sequence: CDR1 SGHRS, CDR2 YFSETQ. The CDR3, as DNA: TGCGCCAGCAGCTCCTTTGTGGCCAACACTGAAGCTTTCTTT. Protein: CASSSFVANTEAFF.

This chain connects TRBV7-9 to TRBJ1-1; no definite D call. Germline V lookup: CDR1 SEHNR, CDR2 FQNEAQ (reference sequence). The CDR3 extends over 13 amino acids. V was clipped by 4 bases and J by 4 bases, with 10 bases between them. CDR3 nucleotide sequence: TGTGCCAGCAGCTATAATGTCCCCACTGAAGCTTTCTTT. Translated, it gives CASSYNVPTEAFF.